What follows describes a single TCR beta chain. The data stem from a study of blood T cell repertoires in COVID-19. Across the study: Some COVID-19 samples were acute and others convalescent; all came from the United States, Italy and Spain. From T cells, B-cell-depleted T cells, or PBMCs came the material, which was cDNA or gDNA.

This CDR3 contains 15 residues. Germline CDR1 is KGHSH and CDR2 is LQKENI. V was clipped by 2 bases and J by 3 bases, with 11 bases between them. Per the authors' pipeline: Scientists estimated how many nucleated cells there were by amplifying reference gene primers. The assay was immunoSEQ multiplex PCR, and TCRdb's table has in-frame clones only and misses some. That table furnishes V, J and clone size, whereas the DNA furnished D and trimming. The repertoire has roughly 27,000 clones, roughly nine tenths of them found once; the top ten carry more than 9%. The receptor comes from a human donor in a cohort sampled during active COVID-19. The V gene is TRBV18, the J gene TRBJ2-1; D perhaps matches TRBD1 (6 bases). The sequenced sample consisted of peripheral blood. DNA for the CDR3: TGTGCCAGCTCACCATTGTCAGGGGACTACAATGAGCAGTTCTTC. Its translation is CASSPLSGDYNEQFF.